This TCR beta chain emerged from a study of T cell responses to AZD1222 COVID-19 vaccine. Whole-study context: Both about-4-week and about-12-week second-dose recipients were combined.

As for this clone: Its antigen is unknown.

Produced via immunoSEQ multiplex PCR; TCRdb's table is partial and in-frame only. The data show 110,000 to 150,000 clones, 80% to 95% seen once. Between the trimmed V and J ends, which lost 4 bases and 0 bases, there was a span of 18 bases. Germline CDR1 reads KGHSH; CDR2 reads LQKENI. This CDR3 comprises 18 residues. Study results and limitations: Just 5 to 7 AZD1222 recipients were seropositive at baseline. Donors were chiefly white British, with a greater number of females, and clonal diversity was perhaps underestimated.

This receptor was obtained from an adult in good health. The material was peripheral blood, obtained on day 0 of AZD1222 vaccination. V and J are TRBV18 and TRBJ2-2, with D possibly being TRBD1 or TRBD2 (5 bases each). CDR3 nucleotides: TGTGCCAGCTCACGGACGGGACGTCATCGACCGAACACCGGGGAGCTGTTTTTT. Its translation: CASSRTGRHRPNTGELFF.